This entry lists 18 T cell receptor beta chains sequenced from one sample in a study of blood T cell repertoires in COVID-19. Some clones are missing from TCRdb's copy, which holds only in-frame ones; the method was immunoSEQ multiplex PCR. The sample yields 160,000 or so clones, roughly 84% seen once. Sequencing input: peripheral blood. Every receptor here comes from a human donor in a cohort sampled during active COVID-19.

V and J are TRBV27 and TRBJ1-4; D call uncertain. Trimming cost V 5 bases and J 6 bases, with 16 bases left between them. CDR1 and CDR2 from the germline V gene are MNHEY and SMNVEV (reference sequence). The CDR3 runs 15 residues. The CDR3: CASSRGIPEYEKLFF. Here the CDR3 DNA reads TGTGCCAGCAGTCGCGGGATCCCTGAGTATGAAAAACTGTTTTTT.

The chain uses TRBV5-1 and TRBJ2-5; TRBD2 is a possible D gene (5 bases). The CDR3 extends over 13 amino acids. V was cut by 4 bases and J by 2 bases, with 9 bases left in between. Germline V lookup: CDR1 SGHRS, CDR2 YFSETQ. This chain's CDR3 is CASSPGLQETQYF. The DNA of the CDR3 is TGCGCCAGCAGCCCAGGACTGCAAGAGACCCAGTACTTC.

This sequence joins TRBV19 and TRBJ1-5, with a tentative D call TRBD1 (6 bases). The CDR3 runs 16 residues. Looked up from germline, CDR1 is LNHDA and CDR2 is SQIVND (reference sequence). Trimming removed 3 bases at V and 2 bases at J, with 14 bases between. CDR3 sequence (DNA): TGTGCCAGTAGTATTCTTTTGGGGGCGGGCAATCAGCCCCAGCATTTT. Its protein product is CASSILLGAGNQPQHF.

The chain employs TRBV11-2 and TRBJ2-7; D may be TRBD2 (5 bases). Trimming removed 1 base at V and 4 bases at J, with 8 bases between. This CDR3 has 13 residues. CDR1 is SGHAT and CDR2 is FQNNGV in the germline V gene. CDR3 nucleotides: TGTGCCAGCAGCTTAGCCCGCGGGTACGAGCAGTACTTC. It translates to CASSLARGYEQYF. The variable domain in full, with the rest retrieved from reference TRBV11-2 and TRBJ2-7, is EAGVAQSPRYKIIEKRQSVAFWCNPISGHATLYWYQQILGQGPKLLIQFQNNGVVDDSQLPKDRFSAERLKGVDSTLKIQPAKLEDSAVYLCASSLARGYEQYFGPGTRLTVT.

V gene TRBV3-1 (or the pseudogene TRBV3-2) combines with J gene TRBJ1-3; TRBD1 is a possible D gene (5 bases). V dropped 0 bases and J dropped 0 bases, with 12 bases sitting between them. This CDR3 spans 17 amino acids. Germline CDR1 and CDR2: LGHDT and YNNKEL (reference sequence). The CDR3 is CASSQDGTSLSGNTIYF. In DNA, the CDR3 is TGTGCCAGCAGCCAAGACGGGACTTCTCTCTCTGGAAACACCATATATTTT.

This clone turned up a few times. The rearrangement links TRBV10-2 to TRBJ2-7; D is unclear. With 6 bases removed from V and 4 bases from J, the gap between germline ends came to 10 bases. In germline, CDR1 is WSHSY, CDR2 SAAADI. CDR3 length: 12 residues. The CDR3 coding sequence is TGCGCCAGCAGCATCGTAGATTACGAGCAGTACTTC. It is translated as CASSIVDYEQYF.

The CDR3 spells CASSSLQGVYPYEQYF. DNA for the CDR3: TGTGCCAGCAGTTCCCTCCAGGGGGTGTACCCCTACGAGCAGTACTTC. V gene TRBV27 combines with J gene TRBJ2-7, with TRBD1 matching 7 bases. V lost 4 bases, J lost 2 bases, and 11 bases stayed unmatched. Germline V gene data show CDR1 as MNHEY and CDR2 as SMNVEV (reference sequence). The CDR3 is made up of 16 amino acids.

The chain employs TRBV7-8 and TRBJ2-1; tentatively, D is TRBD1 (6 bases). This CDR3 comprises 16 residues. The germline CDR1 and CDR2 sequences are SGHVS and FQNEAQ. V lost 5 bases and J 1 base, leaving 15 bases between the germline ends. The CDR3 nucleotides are TGTGCCAGCAGCGCTTACAGGGTGGGATCCTACAATGAGCAGTTCTTC. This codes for CASSAYRVGSYNEQFF.

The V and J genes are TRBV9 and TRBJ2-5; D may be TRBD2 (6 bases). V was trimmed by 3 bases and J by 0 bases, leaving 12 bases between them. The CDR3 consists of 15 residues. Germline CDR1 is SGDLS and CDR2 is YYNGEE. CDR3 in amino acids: CASSGGAGYQETQYF. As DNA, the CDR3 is TGTGCCAGCAGCGGAGGCGCGGGGTACCAAGAGACCCAGTACTTC.

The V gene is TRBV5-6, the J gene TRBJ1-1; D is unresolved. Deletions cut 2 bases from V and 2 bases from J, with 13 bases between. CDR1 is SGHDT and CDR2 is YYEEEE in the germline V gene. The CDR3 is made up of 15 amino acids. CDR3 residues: CASSLSVRINTEAFF. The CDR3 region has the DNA TGTGCCAGCAGCTTATCGGTTCGAATAAACACTGAAGCTTTCTTT.

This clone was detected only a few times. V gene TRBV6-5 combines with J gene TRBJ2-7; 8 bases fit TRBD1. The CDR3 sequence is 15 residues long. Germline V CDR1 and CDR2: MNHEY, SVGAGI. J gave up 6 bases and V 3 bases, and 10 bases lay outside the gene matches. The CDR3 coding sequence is TGTGCCAGCAGTTATGGGACAGGTGCTTCCAGCGAGCAGTACTTC. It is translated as CASSYGTGASSEQYF.

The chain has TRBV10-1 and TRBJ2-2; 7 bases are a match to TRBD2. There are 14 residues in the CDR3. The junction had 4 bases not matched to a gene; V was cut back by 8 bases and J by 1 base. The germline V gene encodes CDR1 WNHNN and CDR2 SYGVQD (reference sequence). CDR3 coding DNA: TGCGCCAGCGGGGGGGACCTGAACACCGGGGAGCTGTTTTTT. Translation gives CASGGDLNTGELFF.

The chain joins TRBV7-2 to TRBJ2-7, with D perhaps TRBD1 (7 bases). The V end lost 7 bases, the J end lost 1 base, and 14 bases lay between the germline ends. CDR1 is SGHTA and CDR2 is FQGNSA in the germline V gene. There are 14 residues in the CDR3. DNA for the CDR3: TGTGCCAGCACCCCAGGGGGGCGATCCTACGAGCAGTACTTC. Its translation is CASTPGGRSYEQYF.

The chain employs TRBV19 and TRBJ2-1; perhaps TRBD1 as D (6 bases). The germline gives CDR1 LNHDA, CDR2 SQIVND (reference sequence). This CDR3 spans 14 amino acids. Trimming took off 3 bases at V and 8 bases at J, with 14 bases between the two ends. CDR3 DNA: TGTGCCAGTAGTATTCTCGGCAGGGGATATGAGCAGTTCTTC. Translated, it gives CASSILGRGYEQFF.

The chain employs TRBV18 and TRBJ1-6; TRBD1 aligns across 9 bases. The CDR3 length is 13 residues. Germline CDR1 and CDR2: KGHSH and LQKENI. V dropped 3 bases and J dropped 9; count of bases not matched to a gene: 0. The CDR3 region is CASSPDRGSPLHF. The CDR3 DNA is TGTGCCAGCTCACCGGACAGGGGTTCACCCCTCCACTTT.

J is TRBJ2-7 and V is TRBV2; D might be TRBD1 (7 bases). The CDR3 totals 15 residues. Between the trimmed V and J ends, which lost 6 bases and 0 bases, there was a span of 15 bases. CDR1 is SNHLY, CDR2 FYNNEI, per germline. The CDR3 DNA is TGTGCCAGCAGGCAACAGGGGAGGAGCTCCTACGAGCAGTACTTC. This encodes CASRQQGRSSYEQYF.

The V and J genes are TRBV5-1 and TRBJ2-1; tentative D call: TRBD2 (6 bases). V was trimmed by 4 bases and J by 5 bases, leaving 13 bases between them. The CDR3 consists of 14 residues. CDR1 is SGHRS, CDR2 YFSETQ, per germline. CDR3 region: CASSPGVANNEQFF. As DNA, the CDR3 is TGCGCCAGCAGCCCGGGGGTTGCGAACAATGAGCAGTTCTTC.

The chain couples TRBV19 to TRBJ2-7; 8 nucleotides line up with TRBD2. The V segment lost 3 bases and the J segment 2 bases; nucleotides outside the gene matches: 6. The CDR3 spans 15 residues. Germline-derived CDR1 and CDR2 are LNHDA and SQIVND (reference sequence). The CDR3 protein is CASSIATSATYEQYF. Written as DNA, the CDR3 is TGTGCCAGTAGTATCGCGACTAGCGCTACCTACGAGCAGTACTTC. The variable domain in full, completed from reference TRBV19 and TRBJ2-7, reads DGGITQSPKYLFRKEGQNVTLSCEQNLNHDAMYWYRQDPGQGLRLIYYSQIVNDFQKGDIAEGYSVSREKKESFPLTVTSAQKNPTAFYLCASSIATSATYEQYFGPGTRLTVT.